The clone carrying this TCR beta chain was seen ten or more times. No antigen is known for it. This sample was included in a study of T cells in Graves' hyperthyroidism and ophthalmopathy. Trimming stripped 1 base from V and 5 bases from J, with 12 bases between. Looked up from germline, CDR1 is MNHEY and CDR2 is SMNVEV (reference sequence). The CDR3 has 15 residues. Points from the study as a whole: Blood held most thyroid clonotypes expanded above 0.001 frequency.

Using RNA transcripts as the source, TCR beta CDR3 regions were amplified. First-round RT-PCR with HTBI primers amplified the TCR CDR3 region. TCRdb analysed the multiplex PCR reads with MiXCR anew, one entry per CDR3 protein. Of 340,000 or so distinct CDR3 sequences listed, over 20% are singletons. Exclusion followed for patients with uncontrolled infection, other autoimmune disease, pregnancy or lactation. The specimen was blood. The source is a woman aged 45-65 years with Graves' hyperthyroidism. The gene calls are TRBV27 and TRBJ2-1; D might be TRBD2 (6 bases). DNA of the CDR3: TGTGCCAGCAGTTTATTCCGACTAGTCGACAATGAGCAGTTCTTC. As protein: CASSLFRLVDNEQFF.